The clone carrying this T cell receptor (beta chain) came up many times. This sample was taken from a study of T cells in Graves' hyperthyroidism and ophthalmopathy. PBMCs came from 8.5 to 10 ml fresh peripheral blood. The CDR3 contains 12 residues. Trimming left V 2 bases short and J 7 bases short, with 6 bases between. Germline CDR1 is SNHLY and CDR2 is FYNNEI. The source material, RNA transcripts, was used to amplify TCR beta CDR3 regions. First-round RT-PCR with HTBI primers amplified the TCR CDR3 region. TCRdb passed the multiplex PCR reads through MiXCR, listing each CDR3 protein once. The repertoire holds approximately 620,000 distinct CDR3 sequences, with more than 15% as singletons.

The sequencing input was blood. The chain couples TRBV2 to TRBJ1-5, with D unresolved. The receptor's source is a woman aged 40 to 50 with Graves' ophthalmopathy. The CDR3 coding sequence is TGTGCCAGCAGTGAAAGCCCCCAGCCCCAGCATTTT. Its protein product is CASSESPQPQHF.